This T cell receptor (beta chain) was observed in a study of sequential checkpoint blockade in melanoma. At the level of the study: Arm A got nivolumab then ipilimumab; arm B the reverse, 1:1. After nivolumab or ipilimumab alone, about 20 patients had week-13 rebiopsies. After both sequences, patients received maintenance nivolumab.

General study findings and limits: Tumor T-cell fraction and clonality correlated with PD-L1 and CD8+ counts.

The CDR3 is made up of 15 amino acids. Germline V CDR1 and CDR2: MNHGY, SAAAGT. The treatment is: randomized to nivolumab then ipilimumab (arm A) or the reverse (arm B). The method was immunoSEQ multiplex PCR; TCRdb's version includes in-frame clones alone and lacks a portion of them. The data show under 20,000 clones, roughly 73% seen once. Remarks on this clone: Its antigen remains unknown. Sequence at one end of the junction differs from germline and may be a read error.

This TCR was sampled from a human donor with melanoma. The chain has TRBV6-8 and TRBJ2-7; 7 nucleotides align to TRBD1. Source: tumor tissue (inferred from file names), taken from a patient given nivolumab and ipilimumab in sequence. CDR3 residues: CATSDPGQSSYEQCF. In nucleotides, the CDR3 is TGTGCCACCAGTGACCCGGGACAGAGCTCCTACGAGCAGTGCTTC.